This is a list of T cell receptor beta chains from one sample in a study. TCRdb fed the reads into MiXCR, producing one record per CDR3 protein. The table lists about 7,100 distinct CDR3 sequences, roughly 32% of them singletons. The sample comprised blood. The receptors shown here come from a human donor. Each CDR3 is given with its conserved first and last residue. The D gene is left open where the match is weak. Clone size is stated in some rows and not others, as once, few, many or a class when expanded.

NA TRBJ1-1 NA TRBV6-4 CASSEGVEGNTEAFF TGTGCCAGCAGTGAGGGGGTGGAGGGGAACACTGAAGCTTTCTTT
medium-sized TRBJ2-3 NA TRBV12-3/TRBV12-4 CASSFLSLLEGNTDTQYF TGTGCCAGCAGTTTCCTGTCTTTACTAGAGGGAAACACAGATACGCAGTATTTT
many TRBJ2-1 NA TRBV13 CASSLGRAGEQFF TGTGCCAGCAGCTTAGGCAGGGCGGGTGAGCAGTTCTTC
few TRBJ2-3 NA TRBV20-1 CSAREGRPDTQYF TGCAGTGCTAGGGAGGGCCGTCCAGATACGCAGTATTTT
many TRBJ2-7 TRBD1 TRBV19 CASSHRGLAYEQYF TGTGCCAGTAGTCACAGGGGCCTGGCCTACGAGCAGTACTTC
many TRBJ1-1 NA TRBV4-2 CASKAQNKNTEAFF TGTGCCAGCAAAGCGCAGAACAAGAACACTGAAGCTTTCTTT
few TRBJ1-2 NA TRBV30 CGGRRNYGYTF TGTGGCGGGAGGAGGAACTATGGCTACACCTTC
medium-sized TRBJ1-1 TRBD1 TRBV29-1 CSVEEIWAGGVTIPFF TGCAGCGTTGAAGAGATCTGGGCAGGGGGAGTTACGATCCCTTTCTTT
few TRBJ1-2 NA TRBV29-1 CSGQPWGRDYGYTF TGCAGCGGTCAGCCGTGGGGGCGGGACTATGGCTACACCTTC
few TRBJ1-2 NA TRBV30 CAMEGGYTF TGTGCCATGGAGGGAGGCTACACCTTC
NA TRBJ1-5 TRBD1 TRBV6-2/TRBV6-3 CASCNIVGTGSGQPQHF TGTGCCAGCTGTAACATTGTGGGGACAGGGTCGGGGCAGCCCCAGCATTTT
medium-sized TRBJ1-2 NA TRBV29-1 CSVPVINYGYTF TGCAGCGTTCCGGTAATTAACTATGGCTACACCTTC
medium-sized TRBJ1-2 NA TRBV4-2 CASSQDLNYGYTF TGTGCCAGCAGCCAAGATTTGAACTATGGCTACACCTTC
NA TRBJ2-1 NA TRBV18 CASSRPRGGGNEQFF TGTGCCAGCTCACGCCCAAGAGGGGGAGGCAATGAGCAGTTCTTC
NA TRBJ1-1 TRBD1 TRBV6-2/TRBV6-3 CASKNSGGAGSAFF TGTGCCAGCAAAAACTCAGGGGGCGCTGGATCAGCTTTCTTT
NA TRBJ1-4 NA TRBV30 CAWTPRDLQGGKLFF TGTGCCTGGACCCCGAGGGATCTTCAGGGTGGAAAACTGTTTTTT
NA TRBJ2-5 NA TRBV19 CDQETQYF TGTGACCAAGAGACCCAGTACTTC
NA TRBJ1-4 NA TRBV11-1 CASSLGEGEKLFF TGTGCCAGCAGCTTGGGGGAGGGAGAAAAACTGTTTTTT
medium-sized TRBJ1-3 NA TRBV29-1 CSVETVYGNTIYF TGCAGCGTTGAAACCGTATATGGAAACACCATATATTTT
few TRBJ2-1 TRBD2 TRBV20-1 CSALAGVEYNEQFF TGCAGTGCCCTAGCGGGAGTCGAGTACAATGAGCAGTTCTTC